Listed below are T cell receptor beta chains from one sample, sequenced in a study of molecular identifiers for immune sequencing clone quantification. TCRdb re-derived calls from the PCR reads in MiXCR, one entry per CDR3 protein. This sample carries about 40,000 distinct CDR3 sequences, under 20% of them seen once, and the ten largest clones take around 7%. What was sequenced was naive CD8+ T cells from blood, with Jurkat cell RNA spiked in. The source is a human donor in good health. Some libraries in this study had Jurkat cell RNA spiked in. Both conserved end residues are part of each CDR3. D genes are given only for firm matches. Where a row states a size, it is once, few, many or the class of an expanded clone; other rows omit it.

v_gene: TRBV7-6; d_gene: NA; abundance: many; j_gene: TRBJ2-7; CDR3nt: TGTGCCAGCAGCTTAGCGGGTGGCGAGCAGTACTTC; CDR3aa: CASSLAGGEQYF
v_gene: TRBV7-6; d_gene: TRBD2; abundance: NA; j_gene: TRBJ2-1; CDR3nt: TGTGCCAGCAGCTCAATACTAGCGGGAGGGGGCAATGAGCAGTTCTTC; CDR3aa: CASSSILAGGGNEQFF
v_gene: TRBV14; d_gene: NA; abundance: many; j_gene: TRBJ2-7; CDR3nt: TGTGCCAGCAGCCAAGAAAGAGGCCGGGGAGCCTACGAGCAGTACTTC; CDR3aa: CASSQERGRGAYEQYF
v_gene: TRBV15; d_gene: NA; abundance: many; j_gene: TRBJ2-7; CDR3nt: TGTGCCACCAGCAGAGATCGGGGCGTTAGCTCCTACGAGCAGTACTTC; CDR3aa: CATSRDRGVSSYEQYF
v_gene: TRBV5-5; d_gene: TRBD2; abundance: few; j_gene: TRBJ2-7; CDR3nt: TGTGCCAGCACCCCCGGGGGGGCCGAGCAGTACTTC; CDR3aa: CASTPGGAEQYF
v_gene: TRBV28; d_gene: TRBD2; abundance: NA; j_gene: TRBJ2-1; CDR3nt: TGTGCCTGCAGTTTCGCGGGAGGCCTGTATGAGCAGTTCTTC; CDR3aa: CACSFAGGLYEQFF
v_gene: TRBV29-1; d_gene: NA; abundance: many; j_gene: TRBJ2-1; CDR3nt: TGCAGCGTTGCTCTACGGTTCATGGGTAATGAGCAGTTCTTC; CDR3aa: CSVALRFMGNEQFF
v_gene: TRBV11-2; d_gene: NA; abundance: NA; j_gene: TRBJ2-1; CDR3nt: TGTGCCATACCGGGACAACGCTCCTACAATGAGCAGTTCTTC; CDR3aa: CAIPGQRSYNEQFF
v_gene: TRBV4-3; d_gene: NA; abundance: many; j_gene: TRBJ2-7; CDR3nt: TGCGCCAGCAGCCAAGTGACGAGCTCCTACGAGCAGTACTTC; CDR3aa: CASSQVTSSYEQYF
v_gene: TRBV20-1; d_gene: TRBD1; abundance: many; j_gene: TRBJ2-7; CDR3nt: TGCAGTGCTAGAGATAAGGGGACAGCCTTCTACGAGCAGTACTTC; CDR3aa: CSARDKGTAFYEQYF
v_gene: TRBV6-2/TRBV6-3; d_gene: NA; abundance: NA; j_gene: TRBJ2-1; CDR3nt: TGTGCCAGCAGTTCTCTATATCCGAGGAGCTCCTACAATGAGCAGTTCTTC; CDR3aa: CASSSLYPRSSYNEQFF
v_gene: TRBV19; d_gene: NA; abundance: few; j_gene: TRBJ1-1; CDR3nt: TGTGCCAGTAGTTTCTGGACGGAGGGAACTGAAGCTTTCTTT; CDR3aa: CASSFWTEGTEAFF
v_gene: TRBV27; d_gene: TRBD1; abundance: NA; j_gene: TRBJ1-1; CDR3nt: TGTGCCAGCAGCCCCGGGACAGCCTATGAAGCTTTCTTT; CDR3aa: CASSPGTAYEAFF
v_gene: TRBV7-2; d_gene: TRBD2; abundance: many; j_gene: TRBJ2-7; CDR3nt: TGTGCCAGCAGCCTACTAGCGGGAGGGCCCTACGAGCAGTACTTC; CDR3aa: CASSLLAGGPYEQYF
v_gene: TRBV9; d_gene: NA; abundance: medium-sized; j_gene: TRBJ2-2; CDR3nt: TGTGCCAGCAGCGGCCCGTTAGATTCGGCCCCTAAAGACACCGGGGAGCTGTTTTTT; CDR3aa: CASSGPLDSAPKDTGELFF
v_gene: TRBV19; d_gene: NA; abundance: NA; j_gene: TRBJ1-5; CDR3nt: TGTGCCAGTAGTATTATGGGCGGATATAGCAATCAGCCCCAGCATTTT; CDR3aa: CASSIMGGYSNQPQHF
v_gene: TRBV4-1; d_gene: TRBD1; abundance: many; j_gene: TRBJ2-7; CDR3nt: TGCGCCAGCAGCCAAATCCGACAGGGGACCGACGAGCAGTACTTC; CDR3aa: CASSQIRQGTDEQYF
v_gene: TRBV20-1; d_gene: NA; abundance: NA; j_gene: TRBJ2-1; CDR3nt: TGCAGTGCTAGATACCGGGACATCTACAATGAGCAGTTCTTC; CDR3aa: CSARYRDIYNEQFF
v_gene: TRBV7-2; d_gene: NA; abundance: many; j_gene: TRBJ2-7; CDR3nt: TGTGCCAGCGGAACCACAGGGTCCTACGAGCAGTACTTC; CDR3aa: CASGTTGSYEQYF
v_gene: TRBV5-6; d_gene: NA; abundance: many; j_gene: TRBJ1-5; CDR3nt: TGTGCCAGCAGCGCCGGAGGACCCCGATCCCCCCAGCATTTT; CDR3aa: CASSAGGPRSPQHF
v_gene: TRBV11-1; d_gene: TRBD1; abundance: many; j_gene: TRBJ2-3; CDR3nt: TGTGCCAGCAACTCCAACACAGGGGGCCCCACAGATACGCAGTATTTT; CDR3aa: CASNSNTGGPTDTQYF
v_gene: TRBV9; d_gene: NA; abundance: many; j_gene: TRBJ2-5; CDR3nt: TGTGCCAGCAGCGTAGGAGGTCGACAAGAGACCCAGTACTTC; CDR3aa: CASSVGGRQETQYF
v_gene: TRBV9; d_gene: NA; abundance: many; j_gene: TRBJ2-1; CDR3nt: TGTGCCAGCAGCGTAGAGGACAGAGGGGTTTACAATGAGCAGTTCTTC; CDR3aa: CASSVEDRGVYNEQFF
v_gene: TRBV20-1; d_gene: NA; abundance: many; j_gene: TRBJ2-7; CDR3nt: TGCAGTGCTAGGGGCCCAAGGGAGGTGACCTACGAGCAGTACTTC; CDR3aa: CSARGPREVTYEQYF
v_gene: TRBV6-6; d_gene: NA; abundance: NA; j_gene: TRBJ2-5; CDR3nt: TGTGCCATCCGTCTGGGGGAGACCCAGTACTTC; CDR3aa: CAIRLGETQYF
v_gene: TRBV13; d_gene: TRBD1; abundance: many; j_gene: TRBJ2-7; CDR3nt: TGTGCCAGCAGCCCCGGGACAGTTGCCTACGAGCAGTACTTC; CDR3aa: CASSPGTVAYEQYF
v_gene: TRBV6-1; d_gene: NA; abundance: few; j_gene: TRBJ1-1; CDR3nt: TGTGCCAGCAGTGAAGTCGGGAGTTGGGTTGAAGCTTTCTTT; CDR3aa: CASSEVGSWVEAFF
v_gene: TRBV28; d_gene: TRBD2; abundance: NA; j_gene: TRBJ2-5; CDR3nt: TGTGCCAGCAGTTTAGCCCTAGCGGAAGAGACCCAGTACTTC; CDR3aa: CASSLALAEETQYF
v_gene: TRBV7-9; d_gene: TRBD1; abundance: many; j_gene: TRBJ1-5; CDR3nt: TGTGCCAGCAGCCCGGGGGGGACAGGTTACAATCAGCCCCAGCATTTT; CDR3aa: CASSPGGTGYNQPQHF
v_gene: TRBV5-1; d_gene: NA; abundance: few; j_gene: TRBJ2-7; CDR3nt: TGCGCCAGCTCGGGAGAGACCATTATGGAGCAGTACTTC; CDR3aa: CASSGETIMEQYF
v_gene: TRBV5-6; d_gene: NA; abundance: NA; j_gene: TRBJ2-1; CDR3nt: TGTGCCTCAAACAGGGTAAACAATGAGCAGTTCTTC; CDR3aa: CASNRVNNEQFF
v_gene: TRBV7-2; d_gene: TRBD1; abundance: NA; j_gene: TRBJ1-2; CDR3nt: TGTGCCAGCAGCTATGACAGGGATGGCTACACCTTC; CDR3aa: CASSYDRDGYTF
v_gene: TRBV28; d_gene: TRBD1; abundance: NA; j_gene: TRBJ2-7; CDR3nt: TGTGCCAGCAGTTCGTGGACAGGGGGGGTCGACGAGCAGTACTTC; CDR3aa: CASSSWTGGVDEQYF
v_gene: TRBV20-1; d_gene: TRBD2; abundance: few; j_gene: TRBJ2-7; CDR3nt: TGCAGTGCTAGAAAATTAGCGGGAGGGCCCTACGAGCAGTACTTC; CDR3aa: CSARKLAGGPYEQYF
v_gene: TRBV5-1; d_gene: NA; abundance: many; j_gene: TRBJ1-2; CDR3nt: TGCGCCAGCAGCTCCGCCGCGTACCACTATGGCTACACCTTC; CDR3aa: CASSSAAYHYGYTF
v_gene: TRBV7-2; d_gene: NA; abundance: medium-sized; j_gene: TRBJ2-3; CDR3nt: TGTGCCAGCAGCGCAAGCACAGATACGCAGTATTTT; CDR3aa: CASSASTDTQYF